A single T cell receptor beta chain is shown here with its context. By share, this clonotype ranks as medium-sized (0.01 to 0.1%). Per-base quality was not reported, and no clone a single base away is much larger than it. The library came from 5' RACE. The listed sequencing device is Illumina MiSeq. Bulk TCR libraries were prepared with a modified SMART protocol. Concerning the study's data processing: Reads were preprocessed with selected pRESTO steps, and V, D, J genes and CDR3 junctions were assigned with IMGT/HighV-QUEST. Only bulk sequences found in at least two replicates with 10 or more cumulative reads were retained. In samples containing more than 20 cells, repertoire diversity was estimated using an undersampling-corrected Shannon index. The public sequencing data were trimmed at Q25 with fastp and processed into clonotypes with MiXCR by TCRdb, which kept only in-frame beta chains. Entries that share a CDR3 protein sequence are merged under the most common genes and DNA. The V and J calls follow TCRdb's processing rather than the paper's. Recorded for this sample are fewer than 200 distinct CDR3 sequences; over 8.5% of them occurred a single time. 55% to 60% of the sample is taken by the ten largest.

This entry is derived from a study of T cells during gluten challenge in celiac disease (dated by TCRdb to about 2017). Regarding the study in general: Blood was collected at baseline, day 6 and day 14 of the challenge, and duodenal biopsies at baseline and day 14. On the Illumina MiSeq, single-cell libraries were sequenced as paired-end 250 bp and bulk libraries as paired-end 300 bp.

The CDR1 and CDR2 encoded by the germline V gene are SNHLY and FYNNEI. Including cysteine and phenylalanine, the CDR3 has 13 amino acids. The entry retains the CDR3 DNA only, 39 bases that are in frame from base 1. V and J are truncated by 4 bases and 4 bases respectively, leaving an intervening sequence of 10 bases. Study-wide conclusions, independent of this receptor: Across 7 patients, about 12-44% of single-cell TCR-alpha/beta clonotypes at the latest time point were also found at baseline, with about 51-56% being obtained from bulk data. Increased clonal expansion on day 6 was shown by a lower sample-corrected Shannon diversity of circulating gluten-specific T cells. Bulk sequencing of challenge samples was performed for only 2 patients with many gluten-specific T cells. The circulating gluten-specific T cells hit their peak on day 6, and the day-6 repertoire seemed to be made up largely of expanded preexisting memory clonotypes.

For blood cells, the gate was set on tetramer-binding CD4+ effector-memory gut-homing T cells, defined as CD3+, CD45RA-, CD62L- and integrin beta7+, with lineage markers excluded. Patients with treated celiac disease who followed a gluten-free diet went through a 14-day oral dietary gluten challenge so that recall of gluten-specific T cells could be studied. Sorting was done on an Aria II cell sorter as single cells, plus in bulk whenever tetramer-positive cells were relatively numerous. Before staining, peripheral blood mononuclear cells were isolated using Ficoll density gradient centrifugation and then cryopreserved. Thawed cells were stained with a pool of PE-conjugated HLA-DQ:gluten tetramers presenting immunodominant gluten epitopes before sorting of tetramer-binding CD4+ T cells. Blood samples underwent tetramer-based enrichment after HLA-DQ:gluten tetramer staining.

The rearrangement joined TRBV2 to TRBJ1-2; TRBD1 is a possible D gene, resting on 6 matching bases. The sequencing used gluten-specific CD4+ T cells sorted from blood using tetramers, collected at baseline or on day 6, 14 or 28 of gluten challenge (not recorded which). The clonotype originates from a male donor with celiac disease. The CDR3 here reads CASSGQDLYGYTF. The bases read TGTGCCAGCAGTGGACAGGACCTCTATGGCTACACCTTC.